Below, 26 T cell receptor beta chains from the same sample are listed, as sequenced in a study of graft-versus-host responses after intestinal transplantation. The protocol was immunoSEQ multiplex PCR, while the TCRdb copy is restricted to in-frame clones and leaves out a portion. In the table there are over 20,000 clones, under 45% of which are singletons. The sequenced sample was alloreactive CD4+ T cells from a mixed lymphocyte reaction culture, obtained before intestinal transplant. Subset: CFSE-low proliferating T cells sorted from approximately 6-day pre-transplant mixed lymphocyte reaction (GvH or HvG direction). These receptors were collected from a human patient who received an intestinal transplant.

The chain couples TRBV5-4 to TRBJ2-2; TRBD1 agrees at 9 bases. V was clipped by 4 bases and J by 4 bases; unmatched bases: 8. Germline loops: CDR1 SGHNT, CDR2 YYREEE (reference sequence). This CDR3 spans 16 amino acids. The CDR3 DNA reads as TGTGCCAGCAGCCGGGGACAGGGATGGACCACCGGGGAGCTGTTTTTT. Amino acids: CASSRGQGWTTGELFF.

This chain links TRBV28 with TRBJ2-1, with 10 positions matching TRBD2. The V segment lost 5 bases and the J segment 4 bases; nucleotides outside the gene matches: 11. Per the germline V gene, CDR1 is MDHEN and CDR2 is SYDVKM. The CDR3 spans 17 residues. This CDR3 is CASSPYTAGGLYNEQFF. As DNA, the CDR3 is TGTGCCAGCAGTCCATACACAGCGGGAGGGCTTTACAATGAGCAGTTCTTC.

This sequence joins TRBV5-1 and TRBJ2-1; 10 bases are shared with TRBD2. The CDR3 has 18 residues. Germline loops: CDR1 SGHRS, CDR2 YFSETQ. V shed 0 bases and J 0 bases; nucleotides not matched to a gene: 6. CDR3 nucleotide sequence: TGCGCCAGCAGCTTGGCCGAACTAGCGGGAAGCTCCTACAATGAGCAGTTCTTC. Its protein is CASSLAELAGSSYNEQFF.

The V gene is TRBV27, the J gene TRBJ1-3, with D possibly matching TRBD1 (5 bases). This CDR3 has 14 amino acids. Germline-derived CDR1 and CDR2 are MNHEY and SMNVEV (reference sequence). V dropped 6 bases and J dropped 5 bases, with 14 bases sitting between them. CDR3 nucleotide sequence: TGTGCCAGCAGGCCGACAGCTTATAGAAACACCATATATTTT. Translating it yields CASRPTAYRNTIYF.

This clone was detected a few times. The rearrangement joins TRBV5-4 to TRBJ2-5, with 9 bases that match TRBD2. Per germline, CDR1 SGHNT and CDR2 YYREEE (reference sequence). This CDR3 contains 14 residues. Germline trimming cut 4 bases from V and 2 bases from J; bases unmatched to any gene: 3. CDR3 in DNA: TGTGCCAGCAGCGTTAGCGGGGGACAAGAGACCCAGTACTTC. Translation: CASSVSGGQETQYF.

The chain links TRBV9 to TRBJ2-5; D is possibly TRBD1 (5 bases). V lost 0 bases, J lost 6 bases, and 12 bases lay in between. The CDR3 spans 14 residues. Germline V gene lookup returns CDR1 SGDLS and CDR2 YYNGEE. The CDR3 nucleotides are TGTGCCAGCAGCGTAGCTTCCAGGGCCAAGACCCAGTACTTC. Translating it yields CASSVASRAKTQYF.

J is TRBJ1-3 and V is TRBV18; 10 nucleotides match TRBD1. The CDR3 has 15 residues. V was pared by 4 bases and J by 4 bases, with 4 bases of the junction left unmatched. Germline V CDR1 and CDR2: KGHSH, LQKENI. CDR3 nucleotide sequence: TGTGCCAGCTCACTGGGACAGGGGACAGGAAACACCATATATTTT. It codes for CASSLGQGTGNTIYF.

The chain is built from TRBV11-2 and TRBJ2-7; D is perhaps TRBD2 (6 bases). CDR1 and CDR2 (germline): SGHAT, FQNNGV. V was trimmed by 5 bases and J by 6 bases, leaving 11 bases between them. The CDR3 covers 12 residues. As DNA, the CDR3 is TGTGCCAGCAGCCCGGGACTTGTCGAGCAGTACTTC. Translation: CASSPGLVEQYF.

This chain uses TRBV4-1 with TRBJ1-1; D remains ambiguous. The CDR3 sequence is 14 residues long. Germline V gene lookup returns CDR1 MGHRA and CDR2 YSYEKL. Trimming cost V 1 base and J 1 base, with 7 bases left between them. This CDR3 is CASSQVGGNTEAFF. The CDR3 nucleotides are TGCGCCAGCAGCCAAGTTGGAGGGAACACTGAAGCTTTCTTT.

This chain joins TRBV4-2 and TRBJ1-2, with 10 bases identical to TRBD1. Trimming took 0 bases from V and 8 from J; bases not matched to a gene: 6. This CDR3 contains 15 residues. The germline V gene has CDR1 LGHNA and CDR2 YNFKEQ. DNA of the CDR3: TGTGCCAGCAGCCAAGATACGGGACAGGGGATCGGCTACACCTTC. Its translation is CASSQDTGQGIGYTF.

This clone has a handful of counts. The chain has TRBV19 and TRBJ2-4, with a tentative D call TRBD1 (6 bases). Germline CDR1 LNHDA, CDR2 SQIVND (reference sequence). Trimming took 5 bases from V and 3 from J, leaving 17 bases between them. CDR3 length equals 16 residues. CDR3 protein: CASSGGANMVKNIQYF. For the CDR3, the DNA is TGTGCCAGTAGTGGGGGCGCCAACATGGTCAAAAACATTCAGTACTTC. The complete variable domain, with remaining parts taken from reference TRBV19 and TRBJ2-4, reads DGGITQSPKYLFRKEGQNVTLSCEQNLNHDAMYWYRQDPGQGLRLIYYSQIVNDFQKGDIAEGYSVSREKKESFPLTVTSAQKNPTAFYLCASSGGANMVKNIQYFGAGTRLSVL.

This clone was counted between two and nine times. This sequence joins TRBV5-1 and TRBJ2-1, with 7 bases aligning to TRBD1. The CDR3 is 15 amino acids. Unmatched junction bases numbered 4, after V lost 4 bases and J lost 0 bases. Germline V lookup: CDR1 SGHRS, CDR2 YFSETQ. In nucleotides, the CDR3 is TGCGCCAGCAGCCAGGGACAGAGCTCCTACAATGAGCAGTTCTTC. Its protein is CASSQGQSSYNEQFF.

This clone was counted between two and nine times. The chain links TRBV5-1 to TRBJ2-3; the match to TRBD1 covers 9 bases. Germline V gene lookup returns CDR1 SGHRS and CDR2 YFSETQ. V was pared by 6 bases and J by 11 bases, with 16 bases of the junction left unmatched. The CDR3 contains 15 residues. The CDR3 loop is CASTLQGARKGGQYF. The CDR3 nucleotides read TGCGCCAGCACCCTACAGGGGGCACGGAAAGGAGGGCAGTATTTT.

The chain links TRBV6-5 to TRBJ1-2, with 11 positions matching TRBD1. The CDR3 totals 16 residues. V lost 0 bases to trimming and J lost 6 bases; unmatched junction nucleotides: 6. CDR1 MNHEY and CDR2 SVGAGI come from the germline V gene. Written as DNA, the CDR3 is TGTGCCAGCAGTTACTCTGGGAAGGACAGGGGGCATGGCTACACCTTC. It codes for CASSYSGKDRGHGYTF.

The J gene is TRBJ1-1, the V gene TRBV27, with D possibly TRBD1 on 5 matching bases. The V gene lost 8 bases and the J gene lost 5 bases, with 15 bases spanning the gap. The CDR3 is 13 residues long. Germline-derived CDR1 and CDR2 are MNHEY and SMNVEV (reference sequence). This chain's CDR3 is CASVAGWGTEAFF. In DNA, the CDR3 is TGTGCCAGCGTCGCAGGGTGGGGAACTGAAGCTTTCTTT.

The chain carries TRBV30 and TRBJ1-2; 7 positions agree with TRBD1. Germline V gene data show CDR1 as GTSNPN and CDR2 as SVGIG (reference sequence). V shed 5 bases, J shed 7 bases, and the junction held 7 bases outside the gene matches. The CDR3 loop spans 12 amino acids. CDR3 in DNA: TGTGCCTGGTGGAAGGGGGCGGGTGGCTACACCTTC. Its translation: CAWWKGAGGYTF.

The chain combines TRBV14 with TRBJ2-5; 10 nucleotides match TRBD2. Trimming cost V 4 bases and J 4 bases; bases outside gene matches: 12. The CDR3 is 17 amino acids. The germline CDR1 and CDR2 sequences are SGHDN and FVKESK. The CDR3 region has the DNA TGTGCCAGCAGCCGAGCATGGAGCGGGAGGGCTAGAGAGACCCAGTACTTC. This codes for CASSRAWSGRARETQYF.

This chain joins TRBV28 and TRBJ2-7; weak D call: TRBD1 (6 bases). The V end lost 6 bases, the J end lost 0 bases, and 12 bases lay between the germline ends. CDR1 is MDHEN, CDR2 SYDVKM, per germline. The CDR3 consists of 14 residues. Here the CDR3 reads CASRLDRSSYEQYF. CDR3 sequence (DNA): TGTGCCAGCAGACTGGACAGAAGCTCCTACGAGCAGTACTTC.

The chain links TRBV30 to TRBJ1-3; tentative D call: TRBD1 (5 bases). Germline CDR1 reads GTSNPN; CDR2 reads SVGIG (reference sequence). The ends were cut back, 2 bases at V and 1 base at J, with 12 bases in the middle. The CDR3 spans 15 residues. CDR3 sequence: CAWSNVGGSGNTIYF. CDR3 nucleotides: TGTGCCTGGAGTAACGTTGGGGGGTCTGGAAACACCATATATTTT.

The chain is built from TRBV27 and TRBJ2-1; D perhaps matches TRBD2 (7 bases). The CDR3 has 20 residues. V lost 2 bases, J lost 7 bases, and 30 bases lay in between. Germline V gene sequence: CDR1 MNHEY, CDR2 SMNVEV (reference sequence). CDR3: CASSLLFVSGGAGYGNEQFF. The CDR3 region has the DNA TGTGCCAGCAGTTTACTTTTTGTTTCGGGGGGCGCGGGGTATGGTAATGAGCAGTTCTTC.

The chain couples TRBV9 to TRBJ2-7; D possibly corresponds to TRBD2 (6 bases). V lost 0 bases and J lost 3, with 16 bases in between. In germline, CDR1 is SGDLS, CDR2 YYNGEE. The CDR3 is made up of 16 amino acids. The CDR3 bases are TGTGCCAGCAGCGTAGGGGCCGGGGGAGGTAACTACGAGCAGTACTTC. It codes for CASSVGAGGGNYEQYF.

This clone appeared a few times. V usage is TRBV11-2 and J usage is TRBJ2-5; D may be TRBD1 (6 bases). The CDR3 loop spans 15 amino acids. Germline-derived CDR1 and CDR2 are SGHAT and FQNNGV. Trimming took off 1 base at V and 4 bases at J, with 13 bases between the two ends. This chain's CDR3 is CASSLGVAQGETQYF. The CDR3 DNA reads as TGTGCCAGCAGCTTAGGAGTGGCACAGGGAGAGACCCAGTACTTC.

The count of this clone is one. The J gene is TRBJ2-7, the V gene TRBV7-2; the match to TRBD2 covers 8 bases. CDR1 SGHTA and CDR2 FQGNSA come from the germline V gene. The CDR3 has 14 amino acids. Trimming cost V 3 bases and J 6 bases; bases outside gene matches: 7. This chain's CDR3 is CASSFSAGGSEQYF. DNA for the CDR3: TGTGCCAGCAGCTTCTCGGCGGGAGGATCCGAGCAGTACTTC.

V and J are TRBV19 and TRBJ1-2; weak D call: TRBD1 (5 bases). Germline CDR1 is LNHDA and CDR2 is SQIVND (reference sequence). The ends were cut back, 2 bases at V and 7 bases at J, with 11 bases in the middle. The CDR3 is 13 residues long. The CDR3 nucleotides are TGTGCCAGTAGTATAAAGGGGAAGGGTGGCTACACCTTC. As protein: CASSIKGKGGYTF.

The rearrangement links TRBV5-1 to TRBJ2-1, with 7 positions matching TRBD2. Germline V gene lookup returns CDR1 SGHRS and CDR2 YFSETQ. V gave up 1 base and J gave up 5 bases; unmatched junction bases: 6. This CDR3 has 15 residues. CDR3: CASSLQVTSHNEQFF. CDR3 sequence (DNA): TGCGCCAGCAGCTTGCAAGTGACTAGCCACAATGAGCAGTTCTTC.

J is TRBJ2-5 and V is TRBV18; 7 bases map to TRBD1. This CDR3 has 13 amino acids. Germline V gives CDR1 KGHSH, CDR2 LQKENI. V lost 6 bases and J lost 5; bases outside the gene matches: 6. In DNA form, the CDR3 reads TGTGCCAGCTCTCAAACAGGGGTGGAGACCCAGTACTTC. This translates into CASSQTGVETQYF.